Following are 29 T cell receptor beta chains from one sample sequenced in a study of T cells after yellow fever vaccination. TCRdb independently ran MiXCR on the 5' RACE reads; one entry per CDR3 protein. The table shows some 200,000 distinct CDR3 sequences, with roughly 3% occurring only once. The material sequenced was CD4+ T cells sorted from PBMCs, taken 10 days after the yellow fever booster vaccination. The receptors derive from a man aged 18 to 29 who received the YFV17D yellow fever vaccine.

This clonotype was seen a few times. As DNA, the CDR3 is TGTGCCAGTAGCCAAGGACAAAGCTGGGAAAAACTGTTTTTT. This gives the protein CASSQGQSWEKLFF. The rearrangement links TRBV19 to TRBJ1-4, with D tentatively TRBD1 (5 bases). This CDR3 has 14 amino acids. Germline V lookup: CDR1 LNHDA, CDR2 SQIVND (reference sequence). V dropped 6 bases and J dropped 8 bases, with 16 bases sitting between them.

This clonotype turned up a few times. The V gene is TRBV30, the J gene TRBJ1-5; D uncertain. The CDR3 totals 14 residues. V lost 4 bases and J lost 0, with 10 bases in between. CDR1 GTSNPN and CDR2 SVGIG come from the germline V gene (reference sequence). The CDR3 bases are TGTGCCTGGACCGGTGACATTAGCAATCAGCCCCAGCATTTT. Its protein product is CAWTGDISNQPQHF.

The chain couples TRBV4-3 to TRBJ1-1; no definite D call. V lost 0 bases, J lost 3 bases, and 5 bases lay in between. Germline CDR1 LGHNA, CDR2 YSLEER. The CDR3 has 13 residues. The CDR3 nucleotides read TGCGCCAGCAGCCAAGATTTATACACTGAAGCTTTCTTT. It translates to CASSQDLYTEAFF.

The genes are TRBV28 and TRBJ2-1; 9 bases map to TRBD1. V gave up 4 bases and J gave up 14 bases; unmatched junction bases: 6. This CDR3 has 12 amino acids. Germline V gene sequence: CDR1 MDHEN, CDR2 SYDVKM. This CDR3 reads CASSSHRDREFF. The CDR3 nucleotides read TGTGCCAGCAGTTCTCACCGGGACAGGGAGTTCTTC.

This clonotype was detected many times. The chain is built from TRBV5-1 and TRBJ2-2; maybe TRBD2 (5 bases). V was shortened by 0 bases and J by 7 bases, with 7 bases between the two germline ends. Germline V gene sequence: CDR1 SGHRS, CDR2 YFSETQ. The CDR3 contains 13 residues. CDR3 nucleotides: TGCGCCAGCAGCTTGGACGACTACGGGGAGCTGTTTTTT. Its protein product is CASSLDDYGELFF. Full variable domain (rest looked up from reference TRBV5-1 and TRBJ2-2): KAGVTQTPRYLIKTRGQQVTLSCSPISGHRSVSWYQQTPGQGLQFLFEYFSETQRNKGNFPGRFSGRQFSNSRSEMNVSTLELGDSALYLCASSLDDYGELFFGEGSRLTVL.

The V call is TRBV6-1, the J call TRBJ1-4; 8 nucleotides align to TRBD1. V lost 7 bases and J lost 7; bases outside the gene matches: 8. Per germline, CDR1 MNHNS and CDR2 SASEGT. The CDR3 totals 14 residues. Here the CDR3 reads CASKMGQDSEKLFF. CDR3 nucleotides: TGTGCCAGCAAGATGGGACAGGACTCTGAAAAACTGTTTTTT.

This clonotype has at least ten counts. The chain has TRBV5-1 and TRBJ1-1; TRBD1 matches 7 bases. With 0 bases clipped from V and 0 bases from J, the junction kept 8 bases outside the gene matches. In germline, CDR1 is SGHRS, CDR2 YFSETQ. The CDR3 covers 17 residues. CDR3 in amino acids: CASSLVEKGAMNTEAFF. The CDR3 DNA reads TGCGCCAGCAGCTTGGTCGAAAAGGGGGCGATGAACACTGAAGCTTTCTTT.

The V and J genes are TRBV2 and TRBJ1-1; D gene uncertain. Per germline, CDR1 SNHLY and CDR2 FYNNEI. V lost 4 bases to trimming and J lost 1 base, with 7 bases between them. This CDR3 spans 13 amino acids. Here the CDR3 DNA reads TGTGCCAGCAGTGGATTTAGGAACACTGAAGCTTTCTTT. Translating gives CASSGFRNTEAFF.

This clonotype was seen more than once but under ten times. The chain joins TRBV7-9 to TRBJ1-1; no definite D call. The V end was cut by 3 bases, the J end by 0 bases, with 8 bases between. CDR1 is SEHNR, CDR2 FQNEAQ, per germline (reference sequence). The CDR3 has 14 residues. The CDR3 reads CASSFSTVNTEAFF. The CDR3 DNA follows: TGTGCCAGCAGCTTTTCCACGGTGAACACTGAAGCTTTCTTT. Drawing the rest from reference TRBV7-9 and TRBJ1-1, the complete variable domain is DTGVSQNPRHKITKRGQNVTFRCDPISEHNRLYWYRQTLGQGPEFLTYFQNEAQLEKSRLLSDRFSAERPKGSFSTLEIQRTEQGDSAMYLCASSFSTVNTEAFFGQGTRLTVV.

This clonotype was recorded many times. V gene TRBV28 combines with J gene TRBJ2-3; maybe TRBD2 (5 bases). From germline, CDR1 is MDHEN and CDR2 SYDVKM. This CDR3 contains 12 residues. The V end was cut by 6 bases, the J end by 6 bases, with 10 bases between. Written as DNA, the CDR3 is TGTGCCAGCAGGACTATGGCGGATACGCAGTATTTT. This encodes CASRTMADTQYF.

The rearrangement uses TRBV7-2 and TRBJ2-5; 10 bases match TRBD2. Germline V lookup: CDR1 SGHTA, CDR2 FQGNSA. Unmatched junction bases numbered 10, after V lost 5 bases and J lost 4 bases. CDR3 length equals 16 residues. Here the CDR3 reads CASSQRGGRMGETQYF. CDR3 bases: TGTGCCAGCAGCCAGCGGGGGGGCCGTATGGGAGAGACCCAGTACTTC.

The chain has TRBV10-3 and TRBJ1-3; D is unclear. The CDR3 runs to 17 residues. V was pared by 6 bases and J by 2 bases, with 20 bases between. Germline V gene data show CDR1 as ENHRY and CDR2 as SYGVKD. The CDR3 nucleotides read TGTGCCATCAGCCCAGGTCCTGGTGTTGGGGCTGGAAACACCATATATTTT. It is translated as CAISPGPGVGAGNTIYF.

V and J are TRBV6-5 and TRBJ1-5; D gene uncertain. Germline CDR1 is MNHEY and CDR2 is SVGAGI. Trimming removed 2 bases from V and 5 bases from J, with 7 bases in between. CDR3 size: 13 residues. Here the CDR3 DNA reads TGTGCCAGCAGTTACGCCCTCGATCAGCCCCAGCATTTT. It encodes CASSYALDQPQHF.

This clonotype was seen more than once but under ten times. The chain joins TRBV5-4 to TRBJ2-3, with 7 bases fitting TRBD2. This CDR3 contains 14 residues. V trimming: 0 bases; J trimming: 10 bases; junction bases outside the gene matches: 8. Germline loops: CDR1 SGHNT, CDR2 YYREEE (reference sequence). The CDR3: CASSLDRAGSPQYF. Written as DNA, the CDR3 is TGTGCCAGCAGCTTGGATCGAGCGGGGAGTCCGCAGTATTTT.

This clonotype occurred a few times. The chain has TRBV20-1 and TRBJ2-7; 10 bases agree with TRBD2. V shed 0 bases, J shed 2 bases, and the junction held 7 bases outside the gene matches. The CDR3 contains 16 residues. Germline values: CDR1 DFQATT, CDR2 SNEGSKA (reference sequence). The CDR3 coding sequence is TGCAGTGCTAGAGAACTAGCGGGGATTGTTACCTACGAGCAGTACTTC. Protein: CSARELAGIVTYEQYF.

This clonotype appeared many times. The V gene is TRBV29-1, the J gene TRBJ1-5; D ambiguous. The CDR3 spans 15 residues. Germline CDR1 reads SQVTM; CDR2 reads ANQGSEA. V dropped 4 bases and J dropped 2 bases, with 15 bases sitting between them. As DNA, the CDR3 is TGCAGCGTTGCGGACGGTCTAATTGGCAATCAGCCCCAGCATTTT. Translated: CSVADGLIGNQPQHF.

The CDR3 DNA reads as TGTGCCAGCTCACCGGCCTCTGGGGCCAACGTCCTGACTTTC. It translates to CASSPASGANVLTF. The chain recombines TRBV18 with TRBJ2-6; D unresolved. The V gene's germline CDR1 is KGHSH and CDR2 LQKENI. This CDR3 has 14 residues. V was shortened by 3 bases and J by 0 bases, with 3 bases between the two germline ends.

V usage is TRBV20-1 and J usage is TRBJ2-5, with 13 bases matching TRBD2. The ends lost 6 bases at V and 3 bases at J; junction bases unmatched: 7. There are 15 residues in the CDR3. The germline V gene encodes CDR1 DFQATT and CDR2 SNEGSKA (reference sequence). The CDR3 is CSATPGTSGEETQYF. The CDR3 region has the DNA TGCAGTGCCACCCCCGGGACTAGCGGGGAAGAGACCCAGTACTTC.

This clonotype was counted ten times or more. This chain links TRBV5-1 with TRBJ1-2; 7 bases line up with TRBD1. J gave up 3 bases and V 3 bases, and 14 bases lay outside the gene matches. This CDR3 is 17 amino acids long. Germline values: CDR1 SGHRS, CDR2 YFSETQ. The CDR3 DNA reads TGCGCCAGCAGCTATTTCCCCCCGGGACAGAGCGACTATGGCTACACCTTC. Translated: CASSYFPPGQSDYGYTF.

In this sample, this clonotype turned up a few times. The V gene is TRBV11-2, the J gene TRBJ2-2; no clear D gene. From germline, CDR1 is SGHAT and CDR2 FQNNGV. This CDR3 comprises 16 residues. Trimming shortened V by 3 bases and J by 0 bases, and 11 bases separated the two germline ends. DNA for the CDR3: TGTGCCAGCAGCTTGATGCGGCTGGCGAACACCGGGGAGCTGTTTTTT. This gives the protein CASSLMRLANTGELFF.

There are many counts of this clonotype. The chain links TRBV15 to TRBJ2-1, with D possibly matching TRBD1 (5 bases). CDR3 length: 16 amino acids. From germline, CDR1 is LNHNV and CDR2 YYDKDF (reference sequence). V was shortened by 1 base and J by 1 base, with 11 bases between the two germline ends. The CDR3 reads CATSRGGRVSYNEQFF. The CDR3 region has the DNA TGTGCCACCAGCAGAGGTGGCAGGGTTTCCTACAATGAGCAGTTCTTC.

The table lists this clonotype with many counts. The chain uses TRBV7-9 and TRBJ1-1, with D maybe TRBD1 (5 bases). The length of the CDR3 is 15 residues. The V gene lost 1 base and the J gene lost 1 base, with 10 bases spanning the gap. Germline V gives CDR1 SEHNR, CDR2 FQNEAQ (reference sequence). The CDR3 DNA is TGTGCCAGCAGCTTAGTCGGGGCAGGGAACACTGAAGCTTTCTTT. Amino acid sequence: CASSLVGAGNTEAFF.

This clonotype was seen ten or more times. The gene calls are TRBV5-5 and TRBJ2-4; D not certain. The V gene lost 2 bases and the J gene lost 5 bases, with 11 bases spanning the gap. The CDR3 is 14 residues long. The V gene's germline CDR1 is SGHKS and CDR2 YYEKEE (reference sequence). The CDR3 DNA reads TGTGCCAGCAGCTTACAGCTATTTGAAAACATTCAGTACTTC. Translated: CASSLQLFENIQYF.

DNA for the CDR3: TGTGCCAGCAGTGCATCGCTAGCGGGGGGTCTCAATGAGCAGTTCTTC. Translation gives CASSASLAGGLNEQFF. The V call is TRBV2, the J call TRBJ2-1, with TRBD2 matching over 11 bases. This CDR3 is 16 amino acids long. The germline CDR1 and CDR2 sequences are SNHLY and FYNNEI. After removal of 4 bases from V and 6 bases from J, the junction contained 8 bases not matched to a gene.

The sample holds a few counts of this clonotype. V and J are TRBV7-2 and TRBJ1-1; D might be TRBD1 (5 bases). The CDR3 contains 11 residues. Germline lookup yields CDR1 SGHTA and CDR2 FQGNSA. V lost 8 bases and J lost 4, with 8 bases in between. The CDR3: CASLGGTEAFF. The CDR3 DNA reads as TGTGCCAGCCTCGGGGGCACTGAAGCTTTCTTT.

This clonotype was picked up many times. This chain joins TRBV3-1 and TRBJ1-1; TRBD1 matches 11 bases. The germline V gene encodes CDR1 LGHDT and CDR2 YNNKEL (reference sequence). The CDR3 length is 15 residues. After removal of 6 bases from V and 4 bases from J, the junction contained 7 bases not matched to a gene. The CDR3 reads CASRTSGTGGTEAFF. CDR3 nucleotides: TGTGCCAGCAGGACCTCCGGGACAGGGGGCACTGAAGCTTTCTTT.

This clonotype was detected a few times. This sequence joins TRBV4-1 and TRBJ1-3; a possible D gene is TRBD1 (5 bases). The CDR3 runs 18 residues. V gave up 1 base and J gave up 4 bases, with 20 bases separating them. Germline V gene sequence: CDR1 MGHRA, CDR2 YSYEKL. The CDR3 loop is CASSQGARGRGLGNTIYF. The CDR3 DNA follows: TGCGCCAGCAGCCAAGGAGCTAGGGGACGGGGATTGGGAAACACCATATATTTT.

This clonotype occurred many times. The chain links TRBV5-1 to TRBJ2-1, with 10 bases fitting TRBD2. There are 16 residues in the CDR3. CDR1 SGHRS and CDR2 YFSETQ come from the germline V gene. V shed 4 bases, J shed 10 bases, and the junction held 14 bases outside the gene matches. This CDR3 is CASSQGISGGYQEQFF. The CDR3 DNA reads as TGCGCCAGCAGCCAAGGAATTAGCGGGGGGTATCAAGAGCAGTTCTTC.

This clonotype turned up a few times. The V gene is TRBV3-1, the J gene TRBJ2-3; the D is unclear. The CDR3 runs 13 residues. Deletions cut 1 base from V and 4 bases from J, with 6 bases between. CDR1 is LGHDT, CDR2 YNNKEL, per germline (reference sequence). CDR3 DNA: TGTGCCAGCAGCCAAGCCCTACCAGATACGCAGTATTTT. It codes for CASSQALPDTQYF.